One T cell receptor (beta chain) is described in this entry. The data belong to a study of monozygotic twins with inflammatory bowel disease. UMIs were attached via template switching, each with a 6-nucleotide sample barcode. Nested PCRs of approximately 16 and 9 cycles, two in total, were run on TCRalpha and TCRbeta cDNA. With the 5' RACE reads reprocessed, TCRdb shows one record per CDR3 protein and no DNA. Recorded for this sample: approximately 330,000 distinct CDR3 sequences. The TCR originated in a human donor with ulcerative colitis or Crohn's disease, or a healthy co-twin of an affected twin (not recorded which). Source material: blood.

The CDR3 spells CASRGGHSGRVGEQYF. The V gene is TRBV5-6, the J gene TRBJ2-7; TCRdb names TRBD2, which stays unverified in the absence of DNA. Germline assignment: CDR1 SGHDT and CDR2 YYEEEE. The CDR3 covers 16 residues.